This T cell receptor (beta chain) stems from a study of blood T cell repertoires in COVID-19. Study as a whole: Samples came from the United States, Italy and Spain, spanning acute and convalescent COVID-19. PBMCs, B-cell-depleted T cells, or T cells provided the cDNA or gDNA that made up the material.

Trimming removed 5 bases at V and 5 bases at J, with 3 bases between. This CDR3 is 10 amino acids long. In germline, CDR1 is MNHEY, CDR2 SVGAGI. Source study methods: Amplification with reference gene primers provided the estimates of nucleated cell counts. TCRdb's copy holds only in-frame clones and misses some; the assay was immunoSEQ multiplex PCR. The V and J calls and clone size come from that table; D and trimming were worked out from the DNA. The sample has some 150,000 clones, around 90% seen once; the top ten hold about 1.6%. The chain recombines TRBV6-5 with TRBJ1-2; D is undetermined. The TCR sequence derives from a woman aged 50 to 60 with acute or convalescent COVID-19. The material sequenced was peripheral blood. CDR3 protein: CASSTYGYTF. For the CDR3, the DNA is TGTGCCAGCAGTACATATGGCTACACCTTC.